This T cell receptor beta chain was observed in a study of T cells in narcolepsy. About the study: Enrolled donors included narcolepsy type 1 or type 2 patients and healthy controls.

Findings and limits, study-wide: Comparing one patient's CSF and blood CD4+ clonotypes highlighted HCRT- and TRIB2-specific autoreactive clonotypes. Some memory CD4+ repertoires had no autoreactive clone sequences. Autoreactive clonotypes reportedly recurred in blood of same and different patients, not controls.

Here immunoSEQ multiplex PCR was the method, and the copy in TCRdb shows in-frame clones only, minus some. This sample has roughly 30,000 clones; 60% to 85% occur once, and the top ten carry 5% to 8.5%. As concerns this clone: Its antigen is not identified.

From germline, CDR1 is SGHTA and CDR2 FQGTGA. The CDR3 has 15 residues. The V and J ends lost 5 bases and 0 bases respectively, with 8 bases between them. This receptor was taken from a human donor in good health. This chain joins TRBV7-3 and TRBJ2-6; D unclear. Sequenced sample: memory (CD45RA-) CD4+ T cells from blood. The CDR3 DNA is TGTGCCAGCAGCCCGCTGATCTCTGGGGCCAACGTCCTGACTTTC. This encodes CASSPLISGANVLTF.